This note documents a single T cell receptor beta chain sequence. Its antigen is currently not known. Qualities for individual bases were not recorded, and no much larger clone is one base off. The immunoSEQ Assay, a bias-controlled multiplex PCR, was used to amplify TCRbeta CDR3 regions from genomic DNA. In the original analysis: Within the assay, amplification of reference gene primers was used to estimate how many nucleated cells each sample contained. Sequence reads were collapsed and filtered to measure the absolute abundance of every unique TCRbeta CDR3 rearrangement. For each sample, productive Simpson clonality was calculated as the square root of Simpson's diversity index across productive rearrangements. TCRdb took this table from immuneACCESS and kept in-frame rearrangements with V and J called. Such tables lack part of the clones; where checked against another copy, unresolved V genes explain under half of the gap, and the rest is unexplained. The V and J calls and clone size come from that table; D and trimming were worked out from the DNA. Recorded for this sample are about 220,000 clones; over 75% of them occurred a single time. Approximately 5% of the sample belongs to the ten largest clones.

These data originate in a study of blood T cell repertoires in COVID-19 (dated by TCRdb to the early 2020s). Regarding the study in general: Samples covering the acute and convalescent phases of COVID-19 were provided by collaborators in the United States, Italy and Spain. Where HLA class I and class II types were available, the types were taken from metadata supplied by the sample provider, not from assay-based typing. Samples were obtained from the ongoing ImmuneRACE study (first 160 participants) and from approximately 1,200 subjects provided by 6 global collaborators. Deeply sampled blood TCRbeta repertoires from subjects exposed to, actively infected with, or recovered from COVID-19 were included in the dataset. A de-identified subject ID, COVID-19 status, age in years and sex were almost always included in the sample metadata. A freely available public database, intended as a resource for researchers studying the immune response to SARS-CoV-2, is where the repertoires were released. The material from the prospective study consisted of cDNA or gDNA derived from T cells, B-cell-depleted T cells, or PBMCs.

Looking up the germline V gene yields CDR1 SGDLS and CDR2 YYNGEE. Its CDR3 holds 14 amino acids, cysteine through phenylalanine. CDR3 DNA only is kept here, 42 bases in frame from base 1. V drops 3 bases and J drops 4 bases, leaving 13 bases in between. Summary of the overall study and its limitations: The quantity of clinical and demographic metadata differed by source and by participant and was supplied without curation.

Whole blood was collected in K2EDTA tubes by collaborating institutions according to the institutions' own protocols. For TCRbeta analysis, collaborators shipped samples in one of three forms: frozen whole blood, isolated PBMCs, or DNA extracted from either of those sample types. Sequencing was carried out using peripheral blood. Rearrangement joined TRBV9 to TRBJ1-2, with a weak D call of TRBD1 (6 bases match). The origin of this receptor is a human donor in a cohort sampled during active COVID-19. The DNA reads TGTGCCAGCAGCGAGGGGGACACCGGCTATGGCTACACCTTC. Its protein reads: CASSEGDTGYGYTF.